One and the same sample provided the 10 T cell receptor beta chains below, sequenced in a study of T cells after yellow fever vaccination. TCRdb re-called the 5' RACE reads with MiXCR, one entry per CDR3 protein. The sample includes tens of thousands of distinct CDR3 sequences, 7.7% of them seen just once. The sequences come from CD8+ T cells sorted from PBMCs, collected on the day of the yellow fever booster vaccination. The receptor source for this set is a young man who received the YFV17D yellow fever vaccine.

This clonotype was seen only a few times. As DNA, the CDR3 is TGTGCCAGCAGTTCAGACTACCAAGAGACCCAGTACTTC. It codes for CASSSDYQETQYF. This rearrangement joins TRBV6-2 or TRBV6-3 to TRBJ2-5; D call uncertain. CDR3 size: 13 residues. Trimming took off 4 bases at V and 0 bases at J, with 6 bases between the two ends. Germline CDR1 reads MNHEY; CDR2 reads SVGEGT.

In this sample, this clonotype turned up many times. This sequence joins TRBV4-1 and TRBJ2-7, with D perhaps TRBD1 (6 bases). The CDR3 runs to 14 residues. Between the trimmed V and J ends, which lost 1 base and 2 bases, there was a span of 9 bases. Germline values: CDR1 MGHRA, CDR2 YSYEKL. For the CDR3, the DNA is TGCGCCAGCAGCCAAGGGGACATGACCTACGAGCAGTACTTC. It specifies CASSQGDMTYEQYF.

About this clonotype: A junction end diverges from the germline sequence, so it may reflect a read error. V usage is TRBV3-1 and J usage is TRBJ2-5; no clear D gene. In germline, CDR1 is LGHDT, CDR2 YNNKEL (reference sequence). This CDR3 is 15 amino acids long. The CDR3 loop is CATSQLQLTQETQYF. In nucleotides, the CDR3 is TGTGCCACCAGCCAATTGCAACTGACACAAGAGACCCAGTACTTC.

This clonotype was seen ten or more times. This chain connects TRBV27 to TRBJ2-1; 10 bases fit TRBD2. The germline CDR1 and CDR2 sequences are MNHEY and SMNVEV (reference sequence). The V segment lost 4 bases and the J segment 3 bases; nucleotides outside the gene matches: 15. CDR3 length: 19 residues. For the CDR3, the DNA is TGTGCCAGCAGTTACCTCGGACTAGCGGACTCCTTAGACTACAATGAGCAGTTCTTC. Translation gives CASSYLGLADSLDYNEQFF.

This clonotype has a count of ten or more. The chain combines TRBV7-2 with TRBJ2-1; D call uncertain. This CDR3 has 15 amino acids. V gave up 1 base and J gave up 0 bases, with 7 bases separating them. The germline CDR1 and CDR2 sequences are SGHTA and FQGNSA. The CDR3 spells CASSLEPSSYNEQFF. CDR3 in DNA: TGTGCCAGCAGCTTAGAGCCTAGCTCCTACAATGAGCAGTTCTTC. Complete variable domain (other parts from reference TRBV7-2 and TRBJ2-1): GAGVSQSPSNKVTEKGKDVELRCDPISGHTALYWYRQSLGQGLEFLIYFQGNSAPDKSGLPSDRFSAERTGGSVSTLTIQRTQQEDSAVYLCASSLEPSSYNEQFFGPGTRLTVL.

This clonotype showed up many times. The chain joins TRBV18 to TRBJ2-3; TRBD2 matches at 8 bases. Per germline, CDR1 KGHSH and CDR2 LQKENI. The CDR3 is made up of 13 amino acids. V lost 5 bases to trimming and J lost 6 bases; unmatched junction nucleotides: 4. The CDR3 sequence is CASSAGGGDTQYF. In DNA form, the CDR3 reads TGTGCCAGCTCAGCGGGAGGAGGTGATACGCAGTATTTT.

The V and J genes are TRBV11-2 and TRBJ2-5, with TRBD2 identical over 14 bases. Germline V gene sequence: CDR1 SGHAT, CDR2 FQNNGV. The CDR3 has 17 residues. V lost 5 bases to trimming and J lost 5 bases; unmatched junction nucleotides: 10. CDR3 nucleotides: TGTGCCAGCAGCCTGAGACTAGCGGGAGGGCCGGATGAGACCCAGTACTTC. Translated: CASSLRLAGGPDETQYF.

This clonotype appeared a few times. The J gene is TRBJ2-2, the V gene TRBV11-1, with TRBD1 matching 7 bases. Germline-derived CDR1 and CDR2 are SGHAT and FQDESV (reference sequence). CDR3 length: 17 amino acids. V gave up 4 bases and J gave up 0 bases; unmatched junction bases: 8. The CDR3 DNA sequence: TGTGCCAGCAGCTCCCAAGCCGGGACAGCGAACACCGGGGAGCTGTTTTTT. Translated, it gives CASSSQAGTANTGELFF.

CDR3 in DNA: TGTGCCAGCAGCCAGGGAGATAAGCAGTACTTC. This encodes CASSQGDKQYF. The chain recombines TRBV27 with TRBJ2-7; D might be TRBD1 or TRBD2, each matching 5 bases. Trimming removed 6 bases from V and 8 bases from J, with 11 bases in between. Germline V lookup: CDR1 MNHEY, CDR2 SMNVEV (reference sequence). This CDR3 region has 11 residues.

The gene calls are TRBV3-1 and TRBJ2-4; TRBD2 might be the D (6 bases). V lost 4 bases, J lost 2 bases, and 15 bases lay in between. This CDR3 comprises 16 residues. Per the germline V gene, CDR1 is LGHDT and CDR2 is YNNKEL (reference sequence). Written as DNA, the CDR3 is TGTGCCAGCAGCCGGCGGCCTAGCGCATCCAAAAACATTCAGTACTTC. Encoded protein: CASSRRPSASKNIQYF.